A single count supports the clone carrying this T cell receptor (beta chain). The CDR3 length is 14 residues. V dropped 5 bases and J dropped 8; count of bases not matched to a gene: 8. Germline V gives CDR1 LNHDA, CDR2 SQIVND (reference sequence). This sample was taken from a study of OX40 agonist ivuxolimab in advanced cancers. Sequenced by immunoSEQ multiplex PCR; TCRdb stores in-frame clones only, minus some. The data contain around 40,000 clones, 88% of them seen just once; the ten biggest clones take up under 15%. V usage is TRBV19 and J usage is TRBJ1-1; 10 bases align to TRBD1. The TCR sequence derives from an adult with an advanced solid tumor such as melanoma, head and neck, liver or kidney cancer. The source material was CD4+ or CD8+ T cells sorted from blood, sampled in a trial of the OX40 agonist ivuxolimab. CDR3 region: CASSYTGTGAEAFF. CDR3 sequence (DNA): TGTGCCAGTAGTTACACCGGGACAGGGGCGGAAGCTTTCTTT.